This TCR beta chain was profiled in a study of control samples from healthy donors and cancer patients. Trimming took off 4 bases at V and 9 bases at J, with 14 bases between the two ends. Per the germline V gene, CDR1 is SGHRS and CDR2 is YFSETQ. This CDR3 is built from 13 residues. The data were produced by immunoSEQ multiplex PCR, yet TCRdb's version contains in-frame clones alone and is incomplete. There are about 120,000 clones in the sample; roughly 92% occur only once, and 7.8% lies in the top ten. The sample was blood. The receptor comes from a woman between 18 and 30 years old in good health. The J gene is TRBJ2-1, the V gene TRBV5-1, with D perhaps matching TRBD1 (6 bases). The CDR3 DNA reads as TGCGCCAGCAGCCCAGGACAGAACGTTGAGCAGTTCTTC. This gives the protein CASSPGQNVEQFF.